The 11 T cell receptor beta chains below come from one sample, sequenced in a study of Ad26.COV2.S vaccination and SARS-CoV-2 variants. Clones were sequenced by immunoSEQ multiplex PCR, and TCRdb holds only the in-frame ones, with some missing. This table has 440,000 or so clones, less than 95% appearing once. Treatment meaning: around 19 received Ad26.COV2.S at low or high dose, single or two shots; 5 received placebo; per-sample allocation not given. It was on day 63 after the first vaccine or placebo injection that samples were taken. The material was peripheral blood, obtained in a trial of Ad26.COV2.S vaccine versus placebo. Receptor source: a person between 18 and 59 years old who received the Ad26.COV2.S COVID-19 vaccine or a placebo.

This clone was found once. The CDR3 coding sequence is TGTGCCAGCAGTGAAGGCAGACTCCCCTACGAGCAGTACTTC. Translation: CASSEGRLPYEQYF. The chain uses TRBV2 and TRBJ2-7; D remains unclear. The CDR3 runs 14 residues. The germline V and J ends were trimmed by 1 base and 2 bases, with 9 bases remaining between them. Germline V CDR1 and CDR2: SNHLY, FYNNEI.

This rearrangement joins TRBV7-3 to TRBJ2-1; TRBD1 agrees at 7 bases. Losses at the gene ends were 1 base for V and 4 bases for J; bases not matched to a gene: 4. CDR1 is SGHTA and CDR2 is FQGTGA in the germline V gene. The CDR3 has 15 residues. CDR3 amino acids: CASSLNRGEYNEQFF. The CDR3 DNA reads as TGTGCCAGCAGCTTAAACAGGGGCGAGTACAATGAGCAGTTCTTC.

V gene TRBV5-5 combines with J gene TRBJ2-1; 8 bases are a match to TRBD2. Germline CDR1 reads SGHKS; CDR2 reads YYEKEE (reference sequence). The CDR3 has 15 amino acids. The V segment lost 3 bases and the J segment 2 bases; nucleotides outside the gene matches: 4. The chain's CDR3 is CASSWSGSPYNEQFF. CDR3 coding DNA: TGTGCCAGCAGCTGGAGCGGGAGTCCCTACAATGAGCAGTTCTTC.

This chain uses TRBV9 with TRBJ2-3, with D possibly TRBD2 on 5 matching bases. This CDR3 has 14 amino acids. The V end was cut by 0 bases, the J end by 5 bases, with 10 bases between. CDR1 SGDLS and CDR2 YYNGEE come from the germline V gene. CDR3 protein: CASSVEGGEDTQYF. The CDR3 DNA reads TGTGCCAGCAGCGTAGAAGGAGGTGAAGATACGCAGTATTTT. The variable domain in full, with the rest retrieved from reference TRBV9 and TRBJ2-3, is DSGVTQTPKHLITATGQRVTLRCSPRSGDLSVYWYQQSLDQGLQFLIQYYNGEERAKGNILERFSAQQFPDLHSELNLSSLELGDSALYFCASSVEGGEDTQYFGPGTRLTVL.

CDR3 loop: CASSLDRGSEQFF. The CDR3 nucleotides are TGTGCCAGCAGTTTGGACAGGGGGAGTGAGCAGTTCTTC. This chain uses TRBV27 with TRBJ2-1, with 10 bases aligning to TRBD1. The germline V gene encodes CDR1 MNHEY and CDR2 SMNVEV (reference sequence). The CDR3 spans 13 residues. The V segment lost 3 bases and the J segment 9 bases; nucleotides outside the gene matches: 2.

CDR3 coding DNA: TGTGCCAGCAGTTTACGGGTTGAAATTAATTCACCCCTCCACTTT. Translation gives CASSLRVEINSPLHF. The chain has TRBV28 and TRBJ1-6; unclear D gene. The V end lost 2 bases, the J end lost 6 bases, and 11 bases lay between the germline ends. Germline CDR1 MDHEN, CDR2 SYDVKM. CDR3 length: 15 amino acids.

The gene calls are TRBV9 and TRBJ2-5; D remains ambiguous. Per germline, CDR1 SGDLS and CDR2 YYNGEE. This CDR3 is built from 14 residues. The V end lost 0 bases, the J end lost 5 bases, and 11 bases lay between the germline ends. For the CDR3, the DNA is TGTGCCAGCAGCGTAGGCCTGCAAATGGAGACCCAGTACTTC. Translation gives CASSVGLQMETQYF. The full variable domain, in which reference TRBV9 and TRBJ2-5 provide the parts outside the CDR3, is DSGVTQTPKHLITATGQRVTLRCSPRSGDLSVYWYQQSLDQGLQFLIQYYNGEERAKGNILERFSAQQFPDLHSELNLSSLELGDSALYFCASSVGLQMETQYFGPGTRLLVL.

The table lists this clone with a count of one. The rearrangement uses TRBV4-2 and TRBJ2-7; TRBD2 matches 9 bases. J lost 4 bases, V lost 0 bases, and 19 bases had no gene match. Looked up from germline, CDR1 is LGHNA and CDR2 is YNFKEQ. This CDR3 spans 20 amino acids. The CDR3 region is CASSQDRPETVSGSKYEQYF. The CDR3 nucleotides are TGTGCCAGCAGCCAAGATCGGCCCGAGACAGTTAGCGGGAGCAAGTACGAGCAGTACTTC.

J is TRBJ2-1 and V is TRBV9; D is possibly TRBD2 (5 bases). Trimming stripped 0 bases from V and 5 bases from J, with 18 bases between. CDR1 and CDR2 (germline): SGDLS, YYNGEE. This CDR3 has 17 residues. The CDR3 loop is CASSVEKYRRADNEQFF. The CDR3 bases are TGTGCCAGCAGCGTAGAAAAATATAGGCGGGCTGACAATGAGCAGTTCTTC.

This chain uses TRBV6-6 with TRBJ1-5; 9 nucleotides line up with TRBD1. Germline V lookup: CDR1 MNHNY, CDR2 SVGAGI (reference sequence). The CDR3 extends over 15 amino acids. The V segment lost 4 bases and the J segment 3 bases; nucleotides outside the gene matches: 4. In DNA, the CDR3 is TGTGCCAGCAGTTCAGGGGACAGGGACAATCAGCCCCAGCATTTT. Translation gives CASSSGDRDNQPQHF.

V usage is TRBV29-1 and J usage is TRBJ2-1; perhaps TRBD1 as D (5 bases). The CDR3 is 14 amino acids. Germline V gives CDR1 SQVTM, CDR2 ANQGSEA. V lost 3 bases to trimming and J lost 4 bases, with 13 bases between them. The CDR3 spells CSVDLQGSYNEQFF. The CDR3 DNA sequence: TGCAGCGTTGACCTCCAGGGTTCGTACAATGAGCAGTTCTTC.